A selection of T cell receptor beta chains follows, all from one sample in a study of blood T cell repertoires in COVID-19. The data were produced by immunoSEQ multiplex PCR, yet TCRdb's version contains in-frame clones alone and is incomplete. Of about 89,000 clones listed, approximately 84% are singletons. Material for sequencing was peripheral blood. The receptors stem from a man between 65 and 85 years old with acute or convalescent COVID-19. Each CDR3 is given with its conserved first and last residue. A D gene is named only where the DNA matches it firmly. For some rows the clone size is stated as once, few or many, or as a class when expanded; others skip it.

CDR3: CASSEEDRGSYNSPLHF
DNA: TGTGCCAGCAGCGAGGAAGACAGGGGCTCCTATAATTCACCCCTCCACTTT
D: TRBD1
size: .
V: TRBV9
J: TRBJ1-6

CDR3: CASSLTGSNDGYTF
DNA: TGTGCCAGCAGCTTAACAGGTTCGAACGATGGCTACACCTTC
D: .
size: .
V: TRBV7-9
J: TRBJ1-2

CDR3: CASSYSSGGSYNEQFF
DNA: TGTGCCAGCAGTTACTCCTCGGGAGGCTCCTACAATGAGCAGTTCTTC
D: TRBD2
size: .
V: TRBV6-6
J: TRBJ2-1

CDR3: CASSLGTGGEKLFF
DNA: TGCGCCAGCAGCTTGGGGACAGGAGGAGAAAAACTGTTTTTT
D: TRBD1
size: once
V: TRBV5-1
J: TRBJ1-4

CDR3: CASSLSTGGGETQYF
DNA: TGTGCCAGCAGTTTAAGTACGGGGGGCGGAGAGACCCAGTACTTC
D: .
size: .
V: TRBV28
J: TRBJ2-5

CDR3: CASSRAGENTEAFF
DNA: TGCGCCAGCAGCAGGGCGGGGGAGAACACTGAAGCTTTCTTT
D: .
size: .
V: TRBV5-1
J: TRBJ1-1

CDR3: CASSSQGRGGPETQYF
DNA: TGTGCTAGCAGCTCCCAGGGGCGGGGGGGACCAGAGACCCAGTACTTC
D: TRBD2
size: .
V: TRBV7-7
J: TRBJ2-5

CDR3: CASLRRGVYGYTF
DNA: TGTGCCAGCCTTAGACGGGGAGTCTATGGCTACACCTTC
D: .
size: .
V: TRBV28
J: TRBJ1-2

CDR3: CASSLAYPVSEAFF
DNA: TGTGCCAGCAGCTTGGCCTATCCCGTGAGTGAAGCTTTCTTT
D: .
size: .
V: TRBV5-8
J: TRBJ1-1

CDR3: CASSPDRRSTEAFF
DNA: TGTGCCAGCAGCCCGGACAGGAGGAGTACTGAAGCTTTCTTT
D: TRBD1
size: .
V: TRBV28
J: TRBJ1-1

CDR3: CASSPRGYNEQFF
DNA: TGTGCCAGTAGTCCGCGGGGGTACAATGAGCAGTTCTTC
D: TRBD2
size: .
V: TRBV19
J: TRBJ2-1

CDR3: CASESAGTANEKLFF
DNA: TGTGCCAGCGAATCGGCCGGGACAGCTAATGAAAAACTGTTTTTT
D: TRBD1
size: .
V: TRBV28
J: TRBJ1-4

CDR3: CASSYSPRGHDGGYTF
DNA: TGTGCCAGCAGTTACTCGCCTAGGGGGCACGATGGTGGCTACACCTTC
D: TRBD1
size: .
V: TRBV6-5
J: TRBJ1-2

CDR3: CASSLDSGGADTQYF
DNA: TGTGCCAGCAGCTTAGATTCCGGGGGTGCAGATACGCAGTATTTT
D: .
size: once
V: TRBV11-2
J: TRBJ2-3

CDR3: CASSLTAAGVDTQYF
DNA: TGCGCCAGCAGCTTGACTGCTGCGGGAGTAGATACGCAGTATTTT
D: TRBD2
size: .
V: TRBV5-1
J: TRBJ2-3

CDR3: CASSLSQGASYEQYF
DNA: TGTGCCAGCAGTTTATCCCAGGGGGCGTCCTACGAGCAGTACTTC
D: TRBD1
size: few
V: TRBV28
J: TRBJ2-7

CDR3: CASSQTDGTANYGYTF
DNA: TGTGCCAGCAGCCAAACTGACGGAACAGCTAACTATGGCTACACCTTC
D: .
size: .
V: TRBV4-2
J: TRBJ1-2

CDR3: CAWAVLDTNQPQHF
DNA: TGTGCCTGGGCGGTATTGGACACAAATCAGCCCCAGCATTTT
D: .
size: .
V: TRBV30
J: TRBJ1-5

CDR3: CASSPLPGQVLGDQYF
DNA: TGTGCCAGCTCACCACTCCCCGGACAGGTCCTCGGGGACCAGTACTTC
D: TRBD1
size: .
V: TRBV18
J: TRBJ2-5

CDR3: CASSEGENYGYTF
DNA: TGTGCCAGCAGTGAGGGAGAAAACTATGGCTACACCTTC
D: .
size: many
V: TRBV6-1
J: TRBJ1-2

CDR3: CASSLEGLITEAFF
DNA: TGTGCCAGCAGCTTGGAGGGGTTGATCACTGAAGCTTTCTTT
D: .
size: .
V: TRBV7-9
J: TRBJ1-1

CDR3: CASSESGVRSYNEQFF
DNA: TGTGCCAGCAGTGAATCCGGGGTACGCTCCTACAATGAGCAGTTCTTC
D: .
size: .
V: TRBV25-1
J: TRBJ2-1

CDR3: CSVAKRQGGYEQYF
DNA: TGCAGCGTGGCTAAGCGGCAGGGAGGCTACGAGCAGTACTTC
D: .
size: .
V: TRBV29-1
J: TRBJ2-7

CDR3: CASSIGASERNQPQHF
DNA: TGTGCCAGTAGTATAGGAGCATCCGAACGCAATCAGCCCCAGCATTTT
D: .
size: .
V: TRBV19
J: TRBJ1-5

CDR3: CASSLDGGPYNEQFF
DNA: TGTGCCAGCAGCCTGGACGGAGGCCCTTACAATGAGCAGTTCTTC
D: .
size: once
V: TRBV7-9
J: TRBJ2-1

CDR3: CASSSAVLYEQYF
DNA: TGTGCCAGCAGTTCGGCGGTCTTGTACGAGCAGTACTTC
D: .
size: .
V: TRBV27
J: TRBJ2-7

CDR3: CASSKDPGNYEQYF
DNA: TGTGCCAGCAGCAAGGATCCGGGAAACTACGAGCAGTACTTC
D: .
size: .
V: TRBV21-1
J: TRBJ2-7

CDR3: CASSGDSNNQPQHF
DNA: TGTGCCAGCAGCGGGGACAGCAACAATCAGCCCCAGCATTTT
D: TRBD1
size: .
V: TRBV6-6
J: TRBJ1-5

CDR3: CASSFSQLEYGYTF
DNA: TGCGCCAGCAGCTTTTCACAGCTCGAGTATGGCTACACCTTC
D: .
size: .
V: TRBV5-1
J: TRBJ1-2

CDR3: CASNRDRPYGYTF
DNA: TGTGCCAGCAACCGGGACAGACCCTATGGCTACACCTTC
D: TRBD1
size: .
V: TRBV11-2
J: TRBJ1-2

CDR3: CASVTRGGAHPSEAFF
DNA: TGTGCTAGTGTGACAAGAGGGGGGGCTCACCCCAGTGAAGCTTTCTTT
D: .
size: .
V: TRBV12-5
J: TRBJ1-1

CDR3: CASSPGVRTGELFF
DNA: TGTGCCAGCAGCCCCGGGGTTAGGACCGGGGAGCTGTTTTTT
D: .
size: .
V: TRBV7-3
J: TRBJ2-2

CDR3: CSVAVGTRNTEAFF
DNA: TGCAGCGTTGCGGTTGGGACAAGGAACACTGAAGCTTTCTTT
D: .
size: .
V: TRBV29-1
J: TRBJ1-1

CDR3: CASSQGQWNSPLHF
DNA: TGTGCCAGCAGCCAGGGACAGTGGAATTCACCCCTCCACTTT
D: TRBD1
size: .
V: TRBV6-5
J: TRBJ1-6

CDR3: CAWSTQGYSPLHF
DNA: TGTGCCTGGAGTACCCAGGGCTATTCACCCCTCCACTTT
D: .
size: .
V: TRBV30
J: TRBJ1-6

CDR3: CASSQEFIPPWHTEAFF
DNA: TGTGCCAGCAGCCAAGAATTCATCCCCCCGTGGCACACTGAAGCTTTCTTT
D: .
size: .
V: TRBV14
J: TRBJ1-1

CDR3: CASSPRTGGTEAFF
DNA: TGTGCCAGCAGCCCACGGACAGGGGGGACTGAAGCTTTCTTT
D: TRBD1
size: .
V: TRBV9
J: TRBJ1-1

CDR3: CASSPSGPYGYTF
DNA: TGTGCCAGCAGTCCGTCAGGGCCCTATGGCTACACCTTC
D: .
size: .
V: TRBV27
J: TRBJ1-2

CDR3: CASSQGNNSPLHF
DNA: TGTGCCAGCAGCCAGGGGAATAATTCACCCCTCCACTTT
D: .
size: .
V: TRBV7-9
J: TRBJ1-6

CDR3: CASSSGDQPQHF
DNA: TGTGCCAGCAGTTCCGGTGATCAGCCCCAGCATTTT
D: .
size: .
V: TRBV6-5
J: TRBJ1-5

CDR3: CASFGLRLAKNIQYF
DNA: TGTGCCAGCTTCGGTCTCAGGTTAGCCAAAAACATTCAGTACTTC
D: .
size: once
V: TRBV2
J: TRBJ2-4

CDR3: CASSPSGQRLTYEQYF
DNA: TGTGCCAGCTCACCATCGGGACAGAGGCTAACTTACGAGCAGTACTTC
D: TRBD1
size: .
V: TRBV18
J: TRBJ2-7

CDR3: CARSLGRDRDQSEAFF
DNA: TGTGCCAGAAGCCTCGGCCGGGACAGGGATCAGTCTGAAGCTTTCTTT
D: TRBD1
size: .
V: TRBV5-3
J: TRBJ1-1

CDR3: CASSRTSGSLNNEQFF
DNA: TGCGCCAGCAGCAGGACTAGCGGGAGCCTAAACAATGAGCAGTTCTTC
D: TRBD2
size: .
V: TRBV5-1
J: TRBJ2-1

CDR3: CASSSRSSRRGLYEQYF
DNA: TGTGCCAGTAGTTCGAGGAGTTCCCGAAGAGGGCTCTACGAGCAGTACTTC
D: .
size: once
V: TRBV19
J: TRBJ2-7